The 19 T cell receptor beta chains reported below all come from one sample, sequenced in a study of CD8+ T cells in alopecia areata. TCR sequencing used cDNA made by reverse transcription of extracted RNA. Using immunoSEQ multiplex PCR, the repertoire was profiled, and TCRdb retains in-frame clones only, with some absent. The sample includes 110,000 to 150,000 clones, about three fifths of them seen just once. The sample consisted of CD8+ T cells sorted from blood. Receptors originate from a human donor in good health.

This chain joins TRBV6-5 and TRBJ2-7; TRBD1 aligns across 8 bases. With V trimmed by 8 bases and J by 1 base, 10 bases remained unmatched. Germline CDR1 reads MNHEY; CDR2 reads SVGAGI. The CDR3 sequence is 15 residues long. The CDR3 loop is CASGPKGQGSYEQYF. The CDR3 nucleotides are TGTGCCAGCGGGCCTAAAGGACAGGGTTCCTACGAGCAGTACTTC.

The chain links TRBV30 to TRBJ2-1; a possible D gene is TRBD2 (6 bases). The CDR3 sequence is 13 residues long. V dropped 5 bases and J dropped 0 bases, with 8 bases sitting between them. Germline V CDR1 and CDR2: GTSNPN, SVGIG (reference sequence). CDR3 DNA sequence: TGTGCCTGGGGACTAAGCTCCTACAATGAGCAGTTCTTC. It translates to CAWGLSSYNEQFF.

This chain joins TRBV9 and TRBJ2-3; TRBD2 matches 7 bases. V was clipped by 2 bases and J by 3 bases; unmatched bases: 6. CDR1 SGDLS and CDR2 YYNGEE come from the germline V gene. This CDR3 region has 15 residues. CDR3 in DNA: TGTGCCAGCAGCGTTTCCGCGGGAGCGACAGATACGCAGTATTTT. Its translation is CASSVSAGATDTQYF.

This clone was counted only a few times. The chain employs TRBV29-1 and TRBJ2-7, with D perhaps TRBD1 (7 bases). Germline V lookup: CDR1 SQVTM, CDR2 ANQGSEA. The CDR3 totals 14 residues. Trimming took 2 bases from V and 5 from J, leaving 16 bases between them. CDR3 sequence: CSVEKEGAGDEQYF. CDR3 bases: TGCAGCGTTGAAAAGGAGGGGGCGGGCGACGAGCAGTACTTC.

This clone has just a few counts. The J gene is TRBJ2-1, the V gene TRBV4-2; D remains ambiguous. The CDR3 has 16 amino acids. Trimming cost V 0 bases and J 8 bases, with 17 bases left between them. Germline V gene lookup returns CDR1 LGHNA and CDR2 YNFKEQ. The CDR3 DNA sequence: TGTGCCAGCAGCCAAGATCTGGACGGAGCCCCCCATGAGCAGTTCTTC. It is translated as CASSQDLDGAPHEQFF.

As for this clone: An end of the junction differs from the germline gene, which may be a read error. The chain links TRBV20-1 to TRBJ2-5, with 13 nucleotides matching TRBD2. The CDR3 is made up of 9 amino acids. Germline V gene data show CDR1 as DFQATT and CDR2 as SNEGSKA (reference sequence). The CDR3 loop is CSAGTSGNF. The CDR3 DNA sequence: TGCAGTGCTGGGACTAGCGGGAACTTC.

The rearrangement joins TRBV2 to TRBJ2-1; a possible D gene is TRBD2 (5 bases). The CDR3 runs 11 residues. CDR1 and CDR2 from the germline V gene are SNHLY and FYNNEI. Trimming stripped 4 bases from V and 7 bases from J, with 5 bases between. CDR3 protein: CASSGLNEQFF. The DNA of the CDR3 is TGTGCCAGCAGTGGACTAAATGAGCAGTTCTTC.

The genes are TRBV6-5 and TRBJ1-5, with no clear D. Germline CDR1 and CDR2: MNHEY and SVGAGI. Trimming cost V 4 bases and J 7 bases, with 14 bases left between them. The CDR3 is 14 amino acids. The CDR3 DNA is TGTGCCAGCAGTTTTTCGGGAGACCACCAGCCCCAGCATTTT. Protein product: CASSFSGDHQPQHF.

This clone has a handful of counts. This chain uses TRBV5-1 with TRBJ2-7; TRBD1 is a possible D gene (5 bases). V lost 2 bases, J lost 7 bases, and 7 bases lay in between. CDR1 is SGHRS, CDR2 YFSETQ, per germline. The CDR3 loop spans 11 amino acids. The CDR3 DNA reads TGCGCCAGCAGCTTAGACAGAGAGCAGTACTTC. Encoded protein: CASSLDREQYF.

This clone was counted only a few times. The V and J genes are TRBV29-1 and TRBJ1-2; possibly TRBD1 for D (5 bases). The V end was cut by 7 bases, the J end by 2 bases, with 8 bases between. The germline gives CDR1 SQVTM, CDR2 ANQGSEA. The CDR3 is 11 residues long. CDR3 nucleotide sequence: TGCAGCGGCCGGGACAACTATGGCTACACCTTC. Translating it yields CSGRDNYGYTF.

This rearrangement joins TRBV29-1 to TRBJ2-3, with 10 bases fitting TRBD2. J was trimmed by 3 bases and V by 7 bases; bases with no gene match: 10. Germline V CDR1 and CDR2: SQVTM, ANQGSEA. The CDR3 length is 15 residues. The CDR3 nucleotides are TGCAGCGGCAGCCCGGAGACTAGCGGGACAGATACGCAGTATTTT. This translates into CSGSPETSGTDTQYF.

The chain employs TRBV28 and TRBJ1-2; D remains ambiguous. CDR3 length: 13 residues. Trimming stripped 3 bases from V and 4 bases from J, with 9 bases between. Germline loops: CDR1 MDHEN, CDR2 SYDVKM. The CDR3 region has the DNA TGTGCCAGCAGTTTCGCAGGCCTCTATGGCTACACCTTC. Translated: CASSFAGLYGYTF.

This sequence joins TRBV27 and TRBJ1-2; D ambiguous. Germline CDR1 is MNHEY and CDR2 is SMNVEV (reference sequence). Trimming stripped 5 bases from V and 0 bases from J, with 7 bases between. This CDR3 is 13 amino acids long. The CDR3 loop reads CASSGGSNYGYTF. The CDR3 DNA follows: TGTGCCAGCAGTGGAGGATCTAACTATGGCTACACCTTC.

This chain joins TRBV7-6 and TRBJ2-7, with TRBD1 identical over 7 bases. CDR1 and CDR2 (germline): SGHVS, FNYEAQ. V lost 5 bases, J lost 0 bases, and 7 bases stayed unmatched. This CDR3 region has 15 residues. Here the CDR3 DNA reads TGTGCCAGCAGCCCGGACAGGTACAGCTCCTACGAGCAGTACTTC. Its translation is CASSPDRYSSYEQYF.

This clone appeared a few times. The gene calls are TRBV7-9 and TRBJ2-2; 10 bases are shared with TRBD2. The CDR3 runs 16 residues. The germline gives CDR1 SEHNR, CDR2 FQNEAQ (reference sequence). Losses at the gene ends were 3 bases for V and 6 bases for J; bases not matched to a gene: 7. This CDR3 reads CASSFPPSGSSGELFF. The DNA for the CDR3 is TGTGCCAGCAGCTTCCCCCCTAGCGGGAGCTCCGGGGAGCTGTTTTTT.

This clone has more than one count but fewer than ten. This chain links TRBV7-6 with TRBJ2-3, with D maybe TRBD2 (6 bases). The V end was cut by 5 bases, the J end by 6 bases, with 27 bases between. Germline loops: CDR1 SGHVS, CDR2 FNYEAQ. There are 18 residues in the CDR3. This CDR3 reads CASSPLRVGLSDGDTQYF. The CDR3 DNA sequence: TGTGCCAGCAGCCCCCTACGCGTGGGACTGAGCGACGGGGATACGCAGTATTTT.

The rearrangement links TRBV20-1 to TRBJ1-2; maybe TRBD1 (6 bases). Trimming stripped 1 base from V and 9 bases from J, with 9 bases between. The CDR3 is 11 residues long. The germline V gene has CDR1 DFQATT and CDR2 SNEGSKA (reference sequence). CDR3 DNA: TGCAGTGCTAGAGTAGGGGACAGCTACACCTTC. The encoded protein is CSARVGDSYTF.

This clone was found a few times. The chain uses TRBV7-9 and TRBJ2-6; D might be TRBD1 (7 bases). V shed 3 bases and J shed 3 bases, with 15 bases lying between them. CDR3 length: 17 residues. Germline V gene sequence: CDR1 SEHNR, CDR2 FQNEAQ (reference sequence). This CDR3 reads CASSFPTGEVGANVLTF. The CDR3, as DNA: TGTGCCAGCAGCTTCCCCACAGGGGAGGTTGGGGCCAACGTCCTGACTTTC.

The V gene is TRBV20-1, the J gene TRBJ2-7; D is ambiguous. The CDR3 sequence is 11 residues long. Germline V CDR1 and CDR2: DFQATT, SNEGSKA (reference sequence). Trimming took 3 bases from V and 5 from J, leaving 8 bases between them. Here the CDR3 reads CSARLRDEQYF. As DNA, the CDR3 is TGCAGTGCTAGGCTCCGAGACGAGCAGTACTTC.